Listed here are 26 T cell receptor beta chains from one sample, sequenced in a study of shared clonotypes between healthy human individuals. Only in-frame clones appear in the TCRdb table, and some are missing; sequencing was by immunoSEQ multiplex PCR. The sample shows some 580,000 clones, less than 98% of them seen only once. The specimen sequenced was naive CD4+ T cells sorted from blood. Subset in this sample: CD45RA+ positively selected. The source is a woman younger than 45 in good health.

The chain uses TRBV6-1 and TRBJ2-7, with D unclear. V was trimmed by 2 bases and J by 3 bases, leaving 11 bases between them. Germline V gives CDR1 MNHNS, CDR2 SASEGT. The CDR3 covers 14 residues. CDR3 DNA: TGTGCCAGCAGTGAAAGCGCCCAAGTCTACGAGCAGTACTTC. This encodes CASSESAQVYEQYF.

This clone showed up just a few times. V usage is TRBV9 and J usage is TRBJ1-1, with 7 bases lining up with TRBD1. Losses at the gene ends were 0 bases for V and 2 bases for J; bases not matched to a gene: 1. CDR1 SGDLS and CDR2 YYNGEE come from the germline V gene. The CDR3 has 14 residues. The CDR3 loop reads CASSVGQGNTEAFF. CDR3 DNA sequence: TGTGCCAGCAGCGTAGGACAGGGAAACACTGAAGCTTTCTTT. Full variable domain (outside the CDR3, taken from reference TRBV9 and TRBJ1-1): DSGVTQTPKHLITATGQRVTLRCSPRSGDLSVYWYQQSLDQGLQFLIQYYNGEERAKGNILERFSAQQFPDLHSELNLSSLELGDSALYFCASSVGQGNTEAFFGQGTRLTVV.

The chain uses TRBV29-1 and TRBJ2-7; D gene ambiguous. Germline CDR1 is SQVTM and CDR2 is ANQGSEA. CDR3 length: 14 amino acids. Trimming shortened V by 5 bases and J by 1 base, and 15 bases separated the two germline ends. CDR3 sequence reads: CSVKRMEGSYEQYF. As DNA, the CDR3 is TGCAGCGTTAAGAGAATGGAAGGTTCCTACGAGCAGTACTTC.

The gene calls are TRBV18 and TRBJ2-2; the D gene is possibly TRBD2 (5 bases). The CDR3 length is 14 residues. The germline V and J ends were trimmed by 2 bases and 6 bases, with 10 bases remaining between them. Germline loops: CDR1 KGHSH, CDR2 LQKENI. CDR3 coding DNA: TGTGCCAGCTCACCATTTACGAGGGCCGGGGAGCTGTTTTTT. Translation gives CASSPFTRAGELFF.

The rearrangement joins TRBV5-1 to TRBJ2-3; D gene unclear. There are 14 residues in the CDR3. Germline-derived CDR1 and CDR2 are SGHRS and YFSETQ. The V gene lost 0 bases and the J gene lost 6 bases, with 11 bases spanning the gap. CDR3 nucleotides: TGCGCCAGCAGCTTGGATGGTAGCCCGGATACGCAGTATTTT. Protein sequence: CASSLDGSPDTQYF.

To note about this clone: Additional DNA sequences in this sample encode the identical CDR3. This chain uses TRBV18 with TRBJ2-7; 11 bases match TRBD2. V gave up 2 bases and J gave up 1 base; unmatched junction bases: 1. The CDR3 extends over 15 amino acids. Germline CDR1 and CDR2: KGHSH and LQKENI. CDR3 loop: CASSPTSGSSYEQYF. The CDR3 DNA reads TGTGCCAGCTCACCAACTAGCGGGAGTTCCTACGAGCAGTACTTC.

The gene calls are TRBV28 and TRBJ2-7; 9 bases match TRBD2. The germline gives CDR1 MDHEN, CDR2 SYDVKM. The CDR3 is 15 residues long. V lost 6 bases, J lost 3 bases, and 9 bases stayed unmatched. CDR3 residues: CASSKPGTSLYEQYF. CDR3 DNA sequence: TGTGCCAGCAGCAAACCCGGGACTAGCCTCTACGAGCAGTACTTC.

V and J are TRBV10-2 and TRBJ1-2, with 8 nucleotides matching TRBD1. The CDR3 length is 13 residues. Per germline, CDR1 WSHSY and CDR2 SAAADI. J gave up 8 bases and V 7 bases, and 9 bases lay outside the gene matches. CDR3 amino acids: CASTRTGSQGYTF. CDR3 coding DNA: TGCGCCAGCACGAGGACAGGGTCCCAAGGCTACACCTTC.

The CDR3 sequence: CASSPYQGFQETQYF. CDR3 sequence (DNA): TGCGCCAGCAGCCCATATCAGGGGTTTCAGGAGACCCAGTACTTC. The chain uses TRBV5-1 and TRBJ2-5, with D possibly matching TRBD1 (6 bases). Germline CDR1 reads SGHRS; CDR2 reads YFSETQ. This CDR3 comprises 15 residues. Trimming removed 4 bases at V and 5 bases at J, with 18 bases between.

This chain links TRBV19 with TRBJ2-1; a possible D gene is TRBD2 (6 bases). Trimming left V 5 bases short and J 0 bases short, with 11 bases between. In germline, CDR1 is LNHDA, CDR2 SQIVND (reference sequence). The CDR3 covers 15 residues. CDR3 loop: CASSQTSNSYNEQFF. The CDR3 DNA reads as TGTGCCAGTAGTCAAACTAGCAACTCCTACAATGAGCAGTTCTTC.

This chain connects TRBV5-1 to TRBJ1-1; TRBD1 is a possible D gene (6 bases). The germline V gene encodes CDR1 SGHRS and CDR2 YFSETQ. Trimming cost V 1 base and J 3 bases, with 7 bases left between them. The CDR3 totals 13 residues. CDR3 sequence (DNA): TGCGCCAGCAGCTTGCACAGGGACACTGAAGCTTTCTTT. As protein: CASSLHRDTEAFF.

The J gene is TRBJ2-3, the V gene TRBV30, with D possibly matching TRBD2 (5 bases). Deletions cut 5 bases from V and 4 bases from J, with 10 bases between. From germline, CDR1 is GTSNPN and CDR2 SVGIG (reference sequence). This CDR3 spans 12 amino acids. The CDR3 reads CAWGSFADTQYF. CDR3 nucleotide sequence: TGTGCCTGGGGGAGTTTCGCAGATACGCAGTATTTT.

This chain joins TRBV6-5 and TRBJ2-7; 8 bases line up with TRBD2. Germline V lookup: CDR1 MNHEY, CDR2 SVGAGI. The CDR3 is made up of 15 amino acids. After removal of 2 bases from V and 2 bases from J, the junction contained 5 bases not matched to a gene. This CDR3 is CASSYASGQTYEQYF. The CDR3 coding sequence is TGTGCCAGCAGTTACGCTAGCGGGCAAACCTACGAGCAGTACTTC.

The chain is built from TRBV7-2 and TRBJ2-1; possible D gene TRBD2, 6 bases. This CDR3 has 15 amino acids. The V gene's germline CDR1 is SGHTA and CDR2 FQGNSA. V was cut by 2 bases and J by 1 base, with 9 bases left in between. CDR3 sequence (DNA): TGTGCCAGCAGCTTAATGAGCGGGTCCTACAATGAGCAGTTCTTC. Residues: CASSLMSGSYNEQFF. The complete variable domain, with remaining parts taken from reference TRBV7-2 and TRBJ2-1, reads GAGVSQSPSNKVTEKGKDVELRCDPISGHTALYWYRQSLGQGLEFLIYFQGNSAPDKSGLPSDRFSAERTGGSVSTLTIQRTQQEDSAVYLCASSLMSGSYNEQFFGPGTRLTVL.

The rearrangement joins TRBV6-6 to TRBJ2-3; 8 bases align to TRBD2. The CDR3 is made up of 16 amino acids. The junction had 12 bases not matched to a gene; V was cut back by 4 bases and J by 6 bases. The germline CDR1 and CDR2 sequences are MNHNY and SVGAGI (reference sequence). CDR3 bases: TGTGCCAGCAGTTTTCAGTACGGGTCGGGAGGGGATACGCAGTATTTT. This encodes CASSFQYGSGGDTQYF.

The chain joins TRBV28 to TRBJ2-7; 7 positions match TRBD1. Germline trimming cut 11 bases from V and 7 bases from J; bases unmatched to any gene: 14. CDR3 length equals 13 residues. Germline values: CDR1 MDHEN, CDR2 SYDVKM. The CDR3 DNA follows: TGTGCCGCGTGCCTTAACCGGGACAGAGAGCAGTACTTC. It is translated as CAACLNRDREQYF.

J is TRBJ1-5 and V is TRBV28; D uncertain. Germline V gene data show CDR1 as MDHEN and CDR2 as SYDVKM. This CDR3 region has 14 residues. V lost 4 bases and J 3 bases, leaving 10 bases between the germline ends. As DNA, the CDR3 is TGTGCCAGCAGTTCGACCAATTTCAATCAGCCCCAGCATTTT. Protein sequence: CASSSTNFNQPQHF.

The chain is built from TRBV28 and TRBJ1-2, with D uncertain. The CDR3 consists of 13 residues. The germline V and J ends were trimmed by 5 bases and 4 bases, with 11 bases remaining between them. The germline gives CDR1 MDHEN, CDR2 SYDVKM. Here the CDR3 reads CASSPSAPYGYTF. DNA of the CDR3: TGTGCCAGCAGTCCGTCTGCCCCCTATGGCTACACCTTC.

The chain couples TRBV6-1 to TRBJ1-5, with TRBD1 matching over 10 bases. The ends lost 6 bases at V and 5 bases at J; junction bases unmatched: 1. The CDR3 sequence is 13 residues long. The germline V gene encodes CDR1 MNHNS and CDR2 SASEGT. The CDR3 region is CASRGTGDQPQHF. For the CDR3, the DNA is TGTGCCAGCAGGGGGACAGGGGATCAGCCCCAGCATTTT.

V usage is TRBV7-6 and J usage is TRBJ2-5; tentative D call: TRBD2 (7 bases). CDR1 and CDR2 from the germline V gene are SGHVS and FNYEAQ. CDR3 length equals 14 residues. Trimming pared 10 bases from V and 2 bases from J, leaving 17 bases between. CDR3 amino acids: CATRGAVSQETQYF. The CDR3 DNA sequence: TGTGCCACCCGGGGGGCAGTGAGTCAAGAGACCCAGTACTTC.

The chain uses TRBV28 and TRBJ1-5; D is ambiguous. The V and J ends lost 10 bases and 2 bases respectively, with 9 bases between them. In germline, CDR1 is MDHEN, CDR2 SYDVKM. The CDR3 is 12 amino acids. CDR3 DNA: TGTGCCATTACCATGGGCAATCAGCCCCAGCATTTT. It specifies CAITMGNQPQHF.

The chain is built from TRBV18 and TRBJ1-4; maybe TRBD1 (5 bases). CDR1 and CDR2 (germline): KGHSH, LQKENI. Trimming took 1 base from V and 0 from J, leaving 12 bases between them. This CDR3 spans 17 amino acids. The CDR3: CASSPLRDGPTNEKLFF. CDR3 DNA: TGTGCCAGCTCACCACTCCGGGACGGGCCAACTAATGAAAAACTGTTTTTT.

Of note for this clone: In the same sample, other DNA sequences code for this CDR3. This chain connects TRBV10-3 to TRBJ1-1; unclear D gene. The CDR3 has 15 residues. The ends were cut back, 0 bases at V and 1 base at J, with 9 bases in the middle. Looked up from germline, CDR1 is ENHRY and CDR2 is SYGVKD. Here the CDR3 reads CAISESGRTNTEAFF. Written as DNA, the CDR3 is TGTGCCATCAGTGAGTCGGGCAGGACGAACACTGAAGCTTTCTTT.

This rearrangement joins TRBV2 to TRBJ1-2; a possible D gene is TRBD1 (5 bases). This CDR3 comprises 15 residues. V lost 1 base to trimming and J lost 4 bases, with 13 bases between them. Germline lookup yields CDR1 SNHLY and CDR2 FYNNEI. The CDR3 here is CASSEDRPSGYGYTF. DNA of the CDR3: TGTGCCAGCAGTGAAGACAGGCCGTCGGGCTATGGCTACACCTTC.

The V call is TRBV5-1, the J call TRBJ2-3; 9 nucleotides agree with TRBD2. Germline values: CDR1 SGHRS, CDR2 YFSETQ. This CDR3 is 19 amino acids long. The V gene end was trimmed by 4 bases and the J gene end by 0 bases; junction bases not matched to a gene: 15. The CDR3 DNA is TGCGCCAGCAGCCCCCACGGGGTGGGGCTAGCGGGAAGCACAGATACGCAGTATTTT. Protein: CASSPHGVGLAGSTDTQYF. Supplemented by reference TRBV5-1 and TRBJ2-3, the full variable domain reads KAGVTQTPRYLIKTRGQQVTLSCSPISGHRSVSWYQQTPGQGLQFLFEYFSETQRNKGNFPGRFSGRQFSNSRSEMNVSTLELGDSALYLCASSPHGVGLAGSTDTQYFGPGTRLTVL.

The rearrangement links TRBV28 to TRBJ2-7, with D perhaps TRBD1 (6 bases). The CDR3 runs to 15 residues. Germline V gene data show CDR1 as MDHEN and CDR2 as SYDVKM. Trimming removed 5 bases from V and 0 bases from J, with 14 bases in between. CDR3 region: CASSGPDRSSYEQYF. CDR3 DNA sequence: TGTGCCAGCAGTGGCCCCGACAGGAGCTCCTACGAGCAGTACTTC.